This record looks at one TCR beta chain sequence and its context. As yet, its antigen is unknown. Method: immunoSEQ multiplex PCR; TCRdb's copy keeps in-frame clones and lacks some. Here the sample spans over 2 million clones, over 85% being singletons. These data originate in a study of shared clonotypes between healthy human individuals. Notes on the study in general: With few donors, the genetic and exposure-history diversity represented was limited.

CD8 cells regarded as naive lacked CD45RO, were positively chosen for CCR7, and omitted terminally differentiated effector memory CD45RA+ cells. Germline V gives CDR1 SGDLS, CDR2 YYNGEE. V lost 0 bases and J lost 8; bases outside the gene matches: 9. CDR3 length equals 16 residues. The chain uses TRBV9 and TRBJ1-4; 8 nucleotides align to TRBD1. This clonotype was obtained from a man between 18 and 29 years old in good health. Sequencing was performed on naive CD8+ T cells sorted from blood. The CDR3, as DNA: TGTGCCAGCAGCGTAGGGTGGACAGGGAGGGACGAAAAACTGTTTTTT. Its protein product is CASSVGWTGRDEKLFF.